The 22 T cell receptor beta chains below were found in one sample sequenced in a study of T cell clones after liver transplantation. This table comes from immunoSEQ multiplex PCR, and its TCRdb copy is limited to in-frame clones, with some not included. Here the sample spans tens of thousands of clones, 70% to 75% being singletons. The specimen was CD4+ T cells from blood, collected at the 22-month timepoint. All receptors come from a human patient who received a liver transplant. Part of the T cells may come from the graft donor.

The J gene is TRBJ2-2, the V gene TRBV2, with 8 bases that match TRBD1. CDR1 SNHLY and CDR2 FYNNEI come from the germline V gene. V lost 10 bases, J lost 2 bases, and 6 bases stayed unmatched. This CDR3 has 14 residues. The CDR3 reads CATGQGGNTGELFF. The CDR3 nucleotides read TGTGCCACTGGACAGGGAGGCAACACCGGGGAGCTGTTTTTT.

Note on this clone: This specimen includes other DNA sequences encoding the same CDR3. This chain connects TRBV5-1 to TRBJ2-3; perhaps TRBD2 as D (6 bases). V lost 0 bases and J lost 1, with 12 bases in between. The V gene's germline CDR1 is SGHRS and CDR2 YFSETQ. The CDR3 loop spans 16 amino acids. The CDR3 is CASSLAGTGGTDTQYF. Here the CDR3 DNA reads TGCGCCAGCAGCTTGGCCGGGACGGGGGGCACAGATACGCAGTATTTT.

The rearrangement uses TRBV2 and TRBJ2-2; possible D gene TRBD1, 5 bases. Germline V gives CDR1 SNHLY, CDR2 FYNNEI. This CDR3 is 14 amino acids long. Trimming pared 6 bases from V and 0 bases from J, leaving 8 bases between. In DNA form, the CDR3 reads TGTGCCAGCAGGGGGCAGTCGAACACCGGGGAGCTGTTTTTT. Translating gives CASRGQSNTGELFF.

This clone appeared a few times. The sample has other DNA sequences that encode this CDR3 too. J is TRBJ1-1 and V is TRBV7-2; a possible D gene is TRBD1 (6 bases). The germline V and J ends were trimmed by 1 base and 2 bases, with 8 bases remaining between them. Germline loops: CDR1 SGHTA, CDR2 FQGNSA. CDR3 length: 14 amino acids. In DNA form, the CDR3 reads TGTGCCAGCAGCTTAGACAGGGTTAACACTGAAGCTTTCTTT. Its protein product is CASSLDRVNTEAFF. The whole variable domain, filled in from reference TRBV7-2 and TRBJ1-1, reads GAGVSQSPSNKVTEKGKDVELRCDPISGHTALYWYRQSLGQGLEFLIYFQGNSAPDKSGLPSDRFSAERTGGSVSTLTIQRTQQEDSAVYLCASSLDRVNTEAFFGQGTRLTVV.

The chain has TRBV9 and TRBJ1-4, with D possibly matching TRBD1 (6 bases). Germline CDR1 is SGDLS and CDR2 is YYNGEE. CDR3 size: 16 residues. V was trimmed by 4 bases and J by 2 bases, leaving 15 bases between them. CDR3 amino acids: CASSPKRRGTNEKLFF. DNA of the CDR3: TGTGCCAGCAGCCCAAAACGGAGGGGGACTAATGAAAAACTGTTTTTT.

This chain links TRBV30 with TRBJ1-6, with D maybe TRBD1 (6 bases). The CDR3 has 15 amino acids. Trimming took off 4 bases at V and 7 bases at J, with 17 bases between the two ends. Germline CDR1 is GTSNPN and CDR2 is SVGIG (reference sequence). CDR3 in amino acids: CAWTIGGNGNSPLHF. For the CDR3, the DNA is TGTGCCTGGACGATAGGGGGAAATGGGAATTCACCCCTCCACTTT.

This clone was counted only a few times. The rearrangement joins TRBV15 to TRBJ2-7; TRBD1 agrees at 9 bases. The trim removed 0 bases at V and 6 bases at J, leaving 3 bases unmatched. This CDR3 is 14 amino acids long. Looked up from germline, CDR1 is LNHNV and CDR2 is YYDKDF (reference sequence). The CDR3 sequence is CATSRDRTGAEQYF. The CDR3 DNA is TGTGCCACCAGCAGAGATCGGACAGGGGCCGAGCAGTACTTC.

The rearrangement links TRBV30 to TRBJ2-1; D uncertain. The CDR3 covers 13 residues. Trimming left V 4 bases short and J 0 bases short, with 7 bases between. The germline gives CDR1 GTSNPN, CDR2 SVGIG (reference sequence). This CDR3 reads CAWTRSSYNEQFF. As DNA, the CDR3 is TGTGCCTGGACGAGGAGCTCCTACAATGAGCAGTTCTTC.

CDR3: CASSLGQAGGHETQYF. CDR3 nucleotide sequence: TGTGCCAGCAGCTTAGGGCAAGCGGGGGGGCACGAGACCCAGTACTTC. The chain couples TRBV7-2 to TRBJ2-5; 10 positions match TRBD2. Unmatched junction bases numbered 7, after V lost 1 base and J lost 5 bases. The CDR3 is made up of 16 amino acids. Germline CDR1 and CDR2: SGHTA and FQGNSA.

The rearrangement joins TRBV2 to TRBJ1-2, with D hard to call. The V gene lost 7 bases and the J gene lost 5 bases, with 11 bases spanning the gap. Per germline, CDR1 SNHLY and CDR2 FYNNEI. The CDR3 is 12 residues long. The CDR3 coding sequence is TGTGCCAGCAAATCCTCCGGGTATGGCTACACCTTC. It encodes CASKSSGYGYTF.

The genes are TRBV5-1 and TRBJ1-2, with 10 bases fitting TRBD1. The CDR3 sequence is 15 residues long. The V segment lost 7 bases and the J segment 4 bases; nucleotides outside the gene matches: 10. The V gene's germline CDR1 is SGHRS and CDR2 YFSETQ. DNA for the CDR3: TGCGCCAGCGGGACGACAGGGGGCCCTAGCTATGGCTACACCTTC. As protein: CASGTTGGPSYGYTF.

This clone was observed a few times. The chain recombines TRBV15 with TRBJ1-5, with D unclear. V was shortened by 4 bases and J by 1 base, with 8 bases between the two germline ends. Germline V lookup: CDR1 LNHNV, CDR2 YYDKDF (reference sequence). CDR3 length: 14 residues. The CDR3 coding sequence is TGTGCCACCAGCAACGGAGGAAGCAATCAGCCCCAGCATTTT. Its protein is CATSNGGSNQPQHF.

The chain employs TRBV27 and TRBJ2-5; D is possibly TRBD2 (7 bases). The germline V gene encodes CDR1 MNHEY and CDR2 SMNVEV (reference sequence). This CDR3 region has 15 residues. Trimming removed 6 bases from V and 5 bases from J, with 19 bases in between. The CDR3 bases are TGTGCCAGCAGGCCCCTAGGGGGGGGCTGGGAGACCCAGTACTTC. This encodes CASRPLGGGWETQYF.

V is TRBV11-2 and J is TRBJ1-2, with D unclear. V shed 5 bases and J shed 0 bases, with 13 bases lying between them. CDR1 is SGHAT and CDR2 is FQNNGV in the germline V gene. The CDR3 loop spans 15 amino acids. CDR3 loop: CASSARGRANYGYTF. The CDR3 coding sequence is TGTGCCAGCAGCGCGCGCGGACGGGCTAACTATGGCTACACCTTC.

This clone was observed a handful of times. This chain connects TRBV6-6 to TRBJ1-1; D possibly corresponds to TRBD1 (5 bases). Trimming left V 7 bases short and J 7 bases short, with 16 bases between. The germline V gene has CDR1 MNHNY and CDR2 SVGAGI (reference sequence). The CDR3 length is 13 residues. The CDR3: CASTEGGGGEAFF. In DNA, the CDR3 is TGTGCCAGCACCGAGGGCGGCGGGGGTGAAGCTTTCTTT.

The chain carries TRBV19 and TRBJ2-5, with TRBD1 identical over 7 bases. Looked up from germline, CDR1 is LNHDA and CDR2 is SQIVND (reference sequence). The CDR3 is 15 amino acids. V gave up 5 bases and J gave up 5 bases; unmatched junction bases: 11. DNA of the CDR3: TGTGCCAGTAGTCTGTGGACAGGAAGTACGGAGACCCAGTACTTC. This codes for CASSLWTGSTETQYF.

The chain has TRBV10-2 and TRBJ2-3; 10 bases are a match to TRBD1. CDR1 WSHSY and CDR2 SAAADI come from the germline V gene. This CDR3 spans 15 amino acids. Trimming took 3 bases from V and 4 from J; bases not matched to a gene: 4. The CDR3 reads CASSDGTGAADTQYF. The CDR3 DNA sequence: TGCGCCAGCAGTGATGGGACAGGGGCGGCAGATACGCAGTATTTT.

The chain joins TRBV19 to TRBJ2-3; 10 bases fit TRBD1. The CDR3 contains 15 residues. V dropped 3 bases and J dropped 2; count of bases not matched to a gene: 2. Germline V gives CDR1 LNHDA, CDR2 SQIVND (reference sequence). CDR3 region: CASSIGTGDTDTQYF. Here the CDR3 DNA reads TGTGCCAGTAGTATCGGGACAGGGGACACAGATACGCAGTATTTT.

The V and J genes are TRBV7-9 and TRBJ2-7; TRBD2 aligns across 7 bases. This CDR3 is built from 13 residues. V lost 5 bases to trimming and J lost 5 bases; unmatched junction nucleotides: 6. Germline V gene sequence: CDR1 SEHNR, CDR2 FQNEAQ (reference sequence). The CDR3 region is CASSRRGVDEQYF. As DNA, the CDR3 is TGTGCCAGCAGCCGCCGGGGGGTTGACGAGCAGTACTTC. The whole variable domain, remainder taken from reference TRBV7-9 and TRBJ2-7, is DTGVSQNPRHKITKRGQNVTFRCDPISEHNRLYWYRQTLGQGPEFLTYFQNEAQLEKSRLLSDRFSAERPKGSFSTLEIQRTEQGDSAMYLCASSRRGVDEQYFGPGTRLTVT.

The chain combines TRBV7-2 with TRBJ2-1; 9 nucleotides line up with TRBD2. CDR3 length: 14 amino acids. CDR1 is SGHTA and CDR2 is FQGNSA in the germline V gene. The V segment lost 8 bases and the J segment 9 bases; nucleotides outside the gene matches: 11. Here the CDR3 DNA reads TGTGCCAGCTCTCAGCGGGGGGCAGGCGGTGAGCAGTTCTTC. This codes for CASSQRGAGGEQFF.

The V and J genes are TRBV2 and TRBJ2-7; TRBD2 might be the D (5 bases). CDR1 is SNHLY, CDR2 FYNNEI, per germline. V shed 2 bases and J shed 7 bases, with 21 bases lying between them. This CDR3 spans 16 amino acids. The CDR3 protein is CASSEIGDITENEQYF. CDR3 bases: TGTGCCAGCAGTGAAATCGGGGATATCACGGAGAATGAGCAGTACTTC.

This chain joins TRBV5-1 and TRBJ1-2; a possible D gene is TRBD1 (6 bases). This CDR3 is built from 14 residues. The V end was cut by 4 bases, the J end by 6 bases, with 16 bases between. Germline V gene data show CDR1 as SGHRS and CDR2 as YFSETQ. DNA of the CDR3: TGCGCCAGCAGCCTGTCGGGGGCCGGAGATGGCTACACCTTC. It translates to CASSLSGAGDGYTF.